This T cell receptor beta chain emerged from a study of blood T cell repertoires in COVID-19. Study in general: The United States, Italy and Spain provided the acute and convalescent COVID-19 samples.

With 2 bases removed from V and 2 bases from J, the gap between germline ends came to 4 bases. In germline, CDR1 is SGHAT, CDR2 FQNNGV. There are 12 residues in the CDR3. This clone has a single count. As originally analysed: By means of reference gene primer amplification, nucleated cell counts were estimated. TCRdb's table, derived via immunoSEQ multiplex PCR, lists solely in-frame clones and lacks some. V, J and clone size derive from that table, while D and trimming were established from the DNA sequence. The top ten hold about a sixth of the sample, which has about 160,000 clones, 82% seen once. The receptor comes from a man in his sixties who had recovered from COVID-19. Material for sequencing was PBMCs or T cells enriched from blood (not recorded which). The chain carries TRBV11-2 and TRBJ2-7; D is uncertain. The CDR3 DNA reads as TGTGCCAGCAGCTTACTAGCCTACGAGCAGTACTTC. Translating gives CASSLLAYEQYF. Full variable domain (remainder filled in from reference TRBV11-2 and TRBJ2-7): EAGVAQSPRYKIIEKRQSVAFWCNPISGHATLYWYQQILGQGPKLLIQFQNNGVVDDSQLPKDRFSAERLKGVDSTLKIQPAKLEDSAVYLCASSLLAYEQYFGPGTRLTVT.